Each of the 14 T cell receptor beta chains below was sequenced from the same sample in a study of blood T cells in healthy people across ages. Sample-barcoded 5' priming and a J-beta primer mix drove a second PCR of about 6 to 12 cycles. A single record per CDR3 protein comes from TCRdb applying MiXCR to the 5' RACE reads. The sample lists about 1 million distinct CDR3 sequences, around 43% occurring once. The sample consisted of blood. Receptor source: a woman in her sixties or seventies in good health.

This clonotype was picked up a small number of times. The chain is built from TRBV12-5 and TRBJ2-1; tentatively, D is TRBD2 (5 bases). This CDR3 spans 14 amino acids. V lost 11 bases, J lost 9 bases, and 23 bases lay in between. Germline V gives CDR1 LGHNT, CDR2 FRNRAP. The CDR3 bases are TGTGCTGTACCACTAGTAGATCGATTTAGTGAGCAGTTCTTC. This codes for CAVPLVDRFSEQFF. Full variable domain (rest looked up from reference TRBV12-5 and TRBJ2-1): DARVTQTPRHKVTEMGQEVTMRCQPILGHNTVFWYRQTMMQGLELLAYFRNRAPLDDSGMPKDRFSAEMPDATLATLKIQPSEPRDSAVYFCAVPLVDRFSEQFFGPGTRLTVL.

The V call is TRBV20-1, the J call TRBJ2-5; the match to TRBD2 covers 12 bases. Trimming cost V 6 bases and J 4 bases; bases outside gene matches: 6. Germline V gene data show CDR1 as DFQATT and CDR2 as SNEGSKA (reference sequence). This CDR3 is built from 14 residues. The CDR3 sequence is CSAVRGLAGETQYF. The CDR3 DNA follows: TGCAGTGCCGTCCGGGGACTAGCGGGAGAGACCCAGTACTTC.

The chain combines TRBV7-9 with TRBJ2-3; TRBD2 matches 8 bases. CDR1 SEHNR and CDR2 FQNEAQ come from the germline V gene (reference sequence). The CDR3 loop spans 15 amino acids. With 3 bases clipped from V and 6 bases from J, the junction kept 8 bases outside the gene matches. The CDR3 bases are TGTGCCAGCAGCTTCCGGGAGGGCCCATCGGATACGCAGTATTTT. Its protein product is CASSFREGPSDTQYF. Combining the CDR3 with reference TRBV7-9 and TRBJ2-3 gives the whole variable domain DTGVSQNPRHKITKRGQNVTFRCDPISEHNRLYWYRQTLGQGPEFLTYFQNEAQLEKSRLLSDRFSAERPKGSFSTLEIQRTEQGDSAMYLCASSFREGPSDTQYFGPGTRLTVL.

The rearrangement uses TRBV12-3 or TRBV12-4 and TRBJ2-4; 7 positions agree with TRBD2. CDR3 size: 16 residues. V lost 5 bases and J lost 7; bases outside the gene matches: 14. In nucleotides, the CDR3 is TGTGCCAGCAGTATTTATCCGGGAGGCCTCCGGAACATTCAGTACTTC. It codes for CASSIYPGGLRNIQYF.

This clonotype was seen repeatedly, ten times or more. CDR3: CASSTGQGAYEQYF. CDR3 bases: TGTGCCAGCAGTACCGGACAGGGGGCCTACGAGCAGTACTTC. The J gene is TRBJ2-7, the V gene TRBV3-1; 10 nucleotides match TRBD1. The CDR3 is 14 residues long. After removal of 6 bases from V and 2 bases from J, the junction contained 4 bases not matched to a gene. Germline lookup yields CDR1 LGHDT and CDR2 YNNKEL (reference sequence).

The V and J genes are TRBV28 and TRBJ1-1; 7 bases match TRBD1. V shed 4 bases, J shed 4 bases, and the junction held 6 bases outside the gene matches. This CDR3 is built from 14 residues. CDR1 is MDHEN and CDR2 is SYDVKM in the germline V gene. The CDR3 loop reads CASSYPRQGTEAFF. DNA for the CDR3: TGTGCCAGCAGTTACCCCCGACAGGGCACTGAAGCTTTCTTT.

This sequence joins TRBV4-3 and TRBJ2-6, with TRBD2 identical over 7 bases. This CDR3 has 19 amino acids. V lost 0 bases and J lost 0; bases outside the gene matches: 8. Germline-derived CDR1 and CDR2 are LGHNA and YSLEER. The CDR3 DNA is TGCGCCAGCAGCCAAGATGGGCCTAGCGGTAGCTCTGGGGCCAACGTCCTGACTTTC. The encoded protein is CASSQDGPSGSSGANVLTF.

The J gene is TRBJ2-1, the V gene TRBV27; D remains ambiguous. Germline lookup yields CDR1 MNHEY and CDR2 SMNVEV (reference sequence). The CDR3 contains 12 residues. With 0 bases removed from V and 8 bases from J, the gap between germline ends came to 5 bases. The CDR3 loop reads CASSLSGHEQFF. The CDR3 coding sequence is TGTGCCAGCAGTTTATCGGGCCATGAGCAGTTCTTC.

The chain recombines TRBV3-1 with TRBJ1-4, with D unclear. Trimming removed 1 base at V and 7 bases at J, with 13 bases between. Germline CDR1 is LGHDT and CDR2 is YNNKEL (reference sequence). This CDR3 has 15 amino acids. The CDR3 loop is CASSQGRVLREKLFF. For the CDR3, the DNA is TGTGCCAGCAGCCAAGGAAGGGTGTTGCGTGAAAAACTGTTTTTT.

The chain links TRBV6-6 to TRBJ2-1; D may be TRBD1 (6 bases). Germline loops: CDR1 MNHNY, CDR2 SVGAGI (reference sequence). CDR3 length: 14 residues. The V and J ends lost 1 base and 6 bases respectively, with 10 bases between them. The CDR3 DNA is TGTGCCAGCAGTTACTTGACAGGTCCCAATGAGCAGTTCTTC. Protein: CASSYLTGPNEQFF.

The genes are TRBV30 and TRBJ1-2; 12 bases map to TRBD1. This CDR3 is built from 18 residues. Germline values: CDR1 GTSNPN, CDR2 SVGIG (reference sequence). The V and J ends lost 0 bases and 2 bases, in that order; junction bases with no gene match: 10. The CDR3 sequence: CAWSVLGTGGDSNYGYTF. In DNA, the CDR3 is TGTGCCTGGAGTGTACTTGGGACAGGGGGCGATTCCAACTATGGCTACACCTTC. Looking up the rest from reference TRBV30 and TRBJ1-2 gives the full variable domain: SQTIHQWPATLVQPVGSPLSLECTVEGTSNPNLYWYRQAAGRGLQLLFYSVGIGQISSEVPQNLSASRPQDRQFILSSKKLLLSDSGFYLCAWSVLGTGGDSNYGYTFGSGTRLTVV.

The chain employs TRBV20-1 and TRBJ2-7, with D maybe TRBD1 (7 bases). The DNA end is a closer match to TRBJ2-5, so the J assignment may be wrong. Germline CDR1 reads DFQATT; CDR2 reads SNEGSKA (reference sequence). The CDR3 is 15 amino acids. CDR3 loop: CSAAPPLRGEETQYF. CDR3 nucleotides: TGCAGTGCCGCCCCCCCCCTCAGGGGGGAGGAGACCCAGTACTTC.

The chain uses TRBV24-1 and TRBJ1-2; 10 bases agree with TRBD1. The CDR3 is made up of 15 amino acids. CDR1 and CDR2 (germline): KGHDR, SFDVKD. V shed 4 bases and J 3 bases; nucleotides not matched to a gene: 4. CDR3 amino acids: CATSEPGTGDYGYTF. The CDR3 DNA is TGTGCCACCAGTGAACCTGGGACAGGGGACTATGGCTACACCTTC.

This clonotype was seen a few times. The gene calls are TRBV5-1 and TRBJ1-2, with D possibly being TRBD1 (6 bases). Germline V gene lookup returns CDR1 SGHRS and CDR2 YFSETQ. This CDR3 region has 16 residues. The V and J ends lost 4 bases and 0 bases respectively, with 16 bases between them. CDR3 amino acids: CASSPFRQAANYGYTF. The CDR3 region has the DNA TGCGCCAGCAGCCCTTTCCGACAGGCCGCTAACTATGGCTACACCTTC.